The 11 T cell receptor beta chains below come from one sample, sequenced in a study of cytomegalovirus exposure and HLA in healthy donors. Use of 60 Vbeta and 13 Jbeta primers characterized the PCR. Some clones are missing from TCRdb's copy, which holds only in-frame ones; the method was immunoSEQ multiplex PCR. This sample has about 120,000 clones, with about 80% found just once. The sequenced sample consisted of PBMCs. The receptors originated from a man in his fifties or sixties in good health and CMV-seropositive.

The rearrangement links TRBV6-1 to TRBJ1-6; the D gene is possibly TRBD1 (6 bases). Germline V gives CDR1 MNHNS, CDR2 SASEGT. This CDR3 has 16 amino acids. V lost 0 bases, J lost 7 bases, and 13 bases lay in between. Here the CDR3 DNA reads TGTGCCAGCAGTGAAGCTTTCGGACAGTTCAATTCACCCCTCCACTTT. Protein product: CASSEAFGQFNSPLHF.

The CDR3 loop reads CASSTAGNTIYF. The CDR3 DNA reads TGTGCCAGTAGTACAGCTGGAAACACCATATATTTT. This chain links TRBV19 with TRBJ1-3; no definite D call. The CDR3 extends over 12 amino acids. Trimming cost V 4 bases and J 2 bases, with 3 bases left between them. Looked up from germline, CDR1 is LNHDA and CDR2 is SQIVND (reference sequence).

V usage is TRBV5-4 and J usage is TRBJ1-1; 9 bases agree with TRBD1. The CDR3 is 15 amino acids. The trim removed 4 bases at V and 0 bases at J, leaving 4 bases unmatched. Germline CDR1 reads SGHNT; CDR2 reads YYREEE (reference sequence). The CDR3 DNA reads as TGTGCCAGCAGCCCCCGGGACAGGGTGAACACTGAAGCTTTCTTT. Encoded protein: CASSPRDRVNTEAFF.

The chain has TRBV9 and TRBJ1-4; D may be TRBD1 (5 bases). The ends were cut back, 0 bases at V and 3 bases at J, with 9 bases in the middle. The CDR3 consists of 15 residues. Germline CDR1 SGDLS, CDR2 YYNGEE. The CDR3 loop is CASSVGSGANEKLFF. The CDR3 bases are TGTGCCAGCAGCGTAGGATCGGGGGCTAATGAAAAACTGTTTTTT. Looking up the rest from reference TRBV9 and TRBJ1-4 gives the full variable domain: DSGVTQTPKHLITATGQRVTLRCSPRSGDLSVYWYQQSLDQGLQFLIQYYNGEERAKGNILERFSAQQFPDLHSELNLSSLELGDSALYFCASSVGSGANEKLFFGSGTQLSVL.

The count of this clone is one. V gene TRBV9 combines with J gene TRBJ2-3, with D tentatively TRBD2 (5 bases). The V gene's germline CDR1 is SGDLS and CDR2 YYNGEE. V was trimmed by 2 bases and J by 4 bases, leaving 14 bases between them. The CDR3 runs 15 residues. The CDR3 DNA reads TGTGCCAGCAGCGTCGGACTTTCTTTATCAGATACGCAGTATTTT. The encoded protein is CASSVGLSLSDTQYF.

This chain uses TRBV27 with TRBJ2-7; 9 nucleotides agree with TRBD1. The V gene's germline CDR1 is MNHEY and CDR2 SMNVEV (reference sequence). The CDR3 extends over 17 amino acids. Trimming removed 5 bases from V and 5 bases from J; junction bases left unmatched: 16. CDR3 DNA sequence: TGTGCCAGCAGTCCCCGCTCCCCGGGACAGGGTAACCACGAGCAGTACTTC. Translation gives CASSPRSPGQGNHEQYF.

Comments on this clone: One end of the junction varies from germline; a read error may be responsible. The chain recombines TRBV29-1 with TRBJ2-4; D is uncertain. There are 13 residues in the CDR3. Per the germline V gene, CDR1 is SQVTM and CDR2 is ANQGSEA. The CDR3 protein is CSVGWVGKNSQYF. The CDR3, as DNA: TGCAGCGTTGGGTGGGTCGGCAAAAACAGTCAGTACTTC.

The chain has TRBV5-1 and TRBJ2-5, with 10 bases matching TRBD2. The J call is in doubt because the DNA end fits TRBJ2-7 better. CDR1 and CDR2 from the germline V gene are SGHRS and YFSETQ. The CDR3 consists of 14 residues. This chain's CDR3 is CASSLTSGTPEQYF. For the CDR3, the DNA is TGCGCCAGCAGCTTGACTAGCGGGACTCCCGAGCAGTACTTC.

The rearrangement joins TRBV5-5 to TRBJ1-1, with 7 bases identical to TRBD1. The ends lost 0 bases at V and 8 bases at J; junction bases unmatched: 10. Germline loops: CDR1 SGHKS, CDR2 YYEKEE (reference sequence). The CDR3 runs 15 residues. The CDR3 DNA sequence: TGTGCCAGCAGCTTGGGGTGGGGCAGGGGGGTCGAAGCTTTCTTT. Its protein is CASSLGWGRGVEAFF.

CDR3 protein: CARELAGEPGEQFF. CDR3 bases: TGTGCCAGGGAACTAGCGGGGGAGCCAGGCGAGCAGTTCTTC. The chain carries TRBV5-8 and TRBJ2-1; TRBD2 aligns across 11 bases. The CDR3 is 14 residues long. CDR1 is SGHTS and CDR2 is YDEGEE in the germline V gene. The J segment lost 10 bases and the V segment lost 8 bases, leaving 11 bases of the junction unmatched.

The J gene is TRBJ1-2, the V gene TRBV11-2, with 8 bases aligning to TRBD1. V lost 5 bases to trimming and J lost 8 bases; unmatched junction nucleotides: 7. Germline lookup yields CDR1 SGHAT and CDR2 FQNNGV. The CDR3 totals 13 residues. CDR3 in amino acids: CASSPDRGGGYTF. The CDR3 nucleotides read TGTGCCAGCAGCCCCGACAGGGGCGGCGGCTACACCTTC.